One sample yielded the 28 T cell receptor beta chains listed below, sequenced in a study of T cells in Graves' hyperthyroidism and ophthalmopathy. TCR beta CDR3 region amplification was performed from RNA transcripts. First-round RT-PCR of the TCR CDR3 relied on the HTBI primer set. TCRdb analysed the multiplex PCR reads with MiXCR anew, one entry per CDR3 protein. The sample holds around 690,000 distinct CDR3 sequences, 17% seen once. Sequencing input: blood. The receptors were gathered from a man between 45 and 60 years old with Graves' hyperthyroidism.

This clonotype came up a few times. This may come from a read error, since a much larger clone is one base off. The CDR3 carries no conserved terminal phenylalanine or tryptophan, so it likely arises from a read error. The chain uses TRBV27 and TRBJ1-2, with D uncertain. The CDR3 runs to 11 residues. V was pared by 10 bases and J by 2 bases, with 8 bases between. CDR1 MNHEY and CDR2 SMNVEV come from the germline V gene (reference sequence). The CDR3 is CATLDNYGYTS. As DNA, the CDR3 is TGTGCCACCCTCGACAACTATGGCTACACCTCC.

The sample holds a few counts of this clonotype. This rearrangement joins TRBV6-5 to TRBJ2-7; D not certain. CDR1 and CDR2 from the germline V gene are MNHEY and SVGAGI. The CDR3 length is 14 residues. V was cut by 0 bases and J by 1 base, with 7 bases left in between. Here the CDR3 DNA reads TGTGCCAGCAGTTACTCAGGCACATCCTACGAGCAGTACTTC. Its translation: CASSYSGTSYEQYF.

V gene TRBV20-1 combines with J gene TRBJ2-5, with 8 nucleotides matching TRBD2. Losses at the gene ends were 3 bases for V and 3 bases for J; bases not matched to a gene: 9. This CDR3 spans 15 amino acids. Germline CDR1 is DFQATT and CDR2 is SNEGSKA (reference sequence). As DNA, the CDR3 is TGCAGTGCTAGTAGAATAGCGGGACCGAAAGAGACCCAGTACTTC. It specifies CSASRIAGPKETQYF.

The table lists this clonotype with a few counts. V usage is TRBV14 and J usage is TRBJ2-3; 11 bases are shared with TRBD1. Germline CDR1 SGHDN, CDR2 FVKESK. The CDR3 totals 19 residues. Trimming cost V 0 bases and J 0 bases; bases outside gene matches: 8. CDR3 residues: CASSQEPGQGVPSTDTQYF. Written as DNA, the CDR3 is TGTGCCAGCAGCCAAGAACCGGGACAGGGGGTTCCTAGCACAGATACGCAGTATTTT.

This chain uses TRBV9 with TRBJ2-7, with 7 bases matching TRBD1. With V trimmed by 4 bases and J by 0 bases, 7 bases remained unmatched. The CDR3 consists of 15 residues. Per the germline V gene, CDR1 is SGDLS and CDR2 is YYNGEE. CDR3 in DNA: TGTGCCAGCAGCCCGGGACAGCAGTACTCCTACGAGCAGTACTTC. It encodes CASSPGQQYSYEQYF.

This clonotype was seen repeatedly, ten times or more. The gene calls are TRBV7-3 and TRBJ2-3, with D unresolved. The CDR3 consists of 15 residues. Trimming removed 2 bases from V and 0 bases from J, with 9 bases in between. Germline loops: CDR1 SGHTA, CDR2 FQGTGA. The CDR3 sequence: CASSLLATSTDTQYF. The CDR3 DNA is TGTGCCAGCAGCTTATTAGCAACTAGCACAGATACGCAGTATTTT.

Details on this clonotype: With a much larger clone just one base away, this may be a read error. The chain uses TRBV12-3 or TRBV12-4 and TRBJ2-2; D might be TRBD2 (6 bases). The CDR3 runs 12 residues. The CDR3 nucleotides are TGTGCCAGCCGTGCACACACCGGGGGGCTGTTTTTT. It codes for CASRAHTGGLFF.

The table lists this clonotype with a few counts. The gene calls are TRBV18 and TRBJ2-7, with 15 bases matching TRBD2. There are 15 residues in the CDR3. J lost 6 bases, V lost 6 bases, and 6 bases had no gene match. CDR1 is KGHSH, CDR2 LQKENI, per germline. Here the CDR3 reads CASSRTSGRAFEQYF. In DNA, the CDR3 is TGTGCCAGCTCGAGGACTAGCGGGAGGGCTTTCGAGCAGTACTTC.

This clonotype was observed at least ten times. This rearrangement joins TRBV12-3 or TRBV12-4 to TRBJ1-1, with D perhaps TRBD1 (5 bases). Trimming shortened V by 8 bases and J by 8 bases, and 15 bases separated the two germline ends. The CDR3 loop spans 12 amino acids. The CDR3 DNA follows: TGTGCCAGCTCTTGGGGCGAAGTGGAAGCTTTCTTT. The encoded protein is CASSWGEVEAFF.

This clonotype was seen ten or more times. V and J are TRBV12-3 or TRBV12-4 and TRBJ2-7; D is ambiguous. CDR3 length: 12 amino acids. Trimming shortened V by 6 bases and J by 3 bases, and 9 bases separated the two germline ends. The CDR3 DNA follows: TGTGCCAGCAGCTCGCCCGGCTACGAGCAGTACTTC. Translated: CASSSPGYEQYF.

This clonotype has ten or more counts. This rearrangement joins TRBV11-2 to TRBJ2-1, with D perhaps matching TRBD2 (5 bases). The CDR3 totals 16 residues. Trimming removed 4 bases from V and 4 bases from J, with 17 bases in between. The germline V gene encodes CDR1 SGHAT and CDR2 FQNNGV. CDR3 sequence reads: CASSWSAGNTYNEQFF. CDR3 nucleotide sequence: TGTGCCAGCAGCTGGTCGGCGGGCAATACGTACAATGAGCAGTTCTTC.

The chain joins TRBV5-4 to TRBJ2-6; a possible D gene is TRBD1 (6 bases). The germline V gene encodes CDR1 SGHNT and CDR2 YYREEE (reference sequence). V lost 7 bases and J lost 0, with 20 bases in between. The CDR3 is 18 residues long. The DNA of the CDR3 is TGTGCCAGCGGAACCCGACAGGTTCCCGGCTCTGGGGCCAACGTCCTGACTTTC. This codes for CASGTRQVPGSGANVLTF. Full variable domain (remainder filled in from reference TRBV5-4 and TRBJ2-6): ETGVTQSPTHLIKTRGQQVTLRCSSQSGHNTVSWYQQALGQGPQFIFQYYREEENGRGNFPPRFSGLQFPNYSSELNVNALELDDSALYLCASGTRQVPGSGANVLTFGAGSRLTVL.

The table lists this clonotype with a few counts. A read error may be the cause here, since a much bigger clone is one base away. The chain links TRBV6-2 or TRBV6-3 to TRBJ2-7; 7 positions agree with TRBD1. The CDR3 loop spans 15 amino acids. CDR1 and CDR2 (germline): MNHEY, SVGEGT. In DNA, the CDR3 is TGTGCCAGCAGACCCACTGCCGACAGGGAGTACGGGCAGTACTTC. This gives the protein CASRPTADREYGQYF.

At least ten counts were recorded for this clonotype. This rearrangement joins TRBV12-3 or TRBV12-4 to TRBJ1-1, with 10 bases aligning to TRBD1. Trimming cost V 5 bases and J 5 bases; bases outside gene matches: 5. The length of the CDR3 is 14 residues. CDR3 protein: CASSLDRGWTEAFF. CDR3 coding DNA: TGTGCCAGCAGTCTGGACAGGGGGTGGACTGAAGCTTTCTTT.

This clonotype was seen only a few times. A read error may account for a junction end that differs from germline. This chain links TRBV11-1 with TRBJ2-2, with 15 bases identical to TRBD2. The CDR3 is 17 amino acids. The germline V gene has CDR1 SGHAT and CDR2 FQDESV (reference sequence). The CDR3 loop is CASSPGLAGGGTGGLFF. CDR3 sequence (DNA): TGTGCCAGCAGCCCAGGACTAGCGGGAGGGGGAACCGGGGGGCTGTTTTTT.

V and J are TRBV9 and TRBJ1-4, with 9 bases lining up with TRBD1. This CDR3 is built from 16 residues. Germline CDR1 reads SGDLS; CDR2 reads YYNGEE. V lost 3 bases and J lost 6; bases outside the gene matches: 9. CDR3 sequence: CASSAPRQGVDEKLFF. The CDR3 coding sequence is TGTGCCAGCAGCGCTCCCCGACAGGGGGTGGATGAAAAACTGTTTTTT.

This clonotype was seen at least ten times. The rearrangement uses TRBV2 and TRBJ1-4, with a tentative D call TRBD1 (5 bases). The ends were cut back, 3 bases at V and 0 bases at J, with 8 bases in the middle. This CDR3 contains 15 residues. Germline values: CDR1 SNHLY, CDR2 FYNNEI. This CDR3 is CASSEGGPTNEKLFF. In nucleotides, the CDR3 is TGTGCCAGCAGTGAGGGGGGTCCAACTAATGAAAAACTGTTTTTT.

This clonotype was counted at least ten times. This sequence joins TRBV24-1 and TRBJ2-1; D is undetermined. V was shortened by 4 bases and J by 4 bases, with 1 base between the two germline ends. CDR3 size: 11 residues. Per germline, CDR1 KGHDR and CDR2 SFDVKD. For the CDR3, the DNA is TGTGCCACCAGTGAATACAATGAGCAGTTCTTC. It is translated as CATSEYNEQFF.

This clonotype was seen repeatedly, ten times or more. The rearrangement links TRBV27 to TRBJ1-2; D uncertain. CDR3 length: 13 residues. The ends were cut back, 6 bases at V and 5 bases at J, with 13 bases in the middle. Germline CDR1 and CDR2: MNHEY and SMNVEV (reference sequence). In DNA form, the CDR3 reads TGTGCCAGCAGCTTTGGCTCTTGGTATGGCTACACCTTC. It encodes CASSFGSWYGYTF.

Comments on this clonotype: This may be a read error: a much more frequent sequence differs by one nucleotide. It is likely a read error, because the conserved phenylalanine at the end of the CDR3 is missing. The J gene is TRBJ1-5, the V gene TRBV6-1; D possibly corresponds to TRBD1 (6 bases). Deletions cut 7 bases from V and 0 bases from J, with 7 bases between. Germline CDR1 is MNHNS and CDR2 is SASEGT. This CDR3 has 13 residues. The CDR3 sequence is CASKDSSNQPQHL. The CDR3 nucleotides are TGTGCCAGCAAGGACAGTAGCAATCAGCCCCAGCATCTT.

CDR3 sequence reads: CASSFSSGPYNEQFF. In DNA form, the CDR3 reads TGCGCCAGCAGCTTCTCTAGCGGGCCCTACAATGAGCAGTTCTTC. This chain uses TRBV5-1 with TRBJ2-1, with 8 bases identical to TRBD2. Germline V gives CDR1 SGHRS, CDR2 YFSETQ. The CDR3 has 15 amino acids. V gave up 2 bases and J gave up 2 bases; unmatched junction bases: 3. The variable domain in full, with the rest retrieved from reference TRBV5-1 and TRBJ2-1, is KAGVTQTPRYLIKTRGQQVTLSCSPISGHRSVSWYQQTPGQGLQFLFEYFSETQRNKGNFPGRFSGRQFSNSRSEMNVSTLELGDSALYLCASSFSSGPYNEQFFGPGTRLTVL.

The rearrangement joins TRBV20-1 to TRBJ1-2; tentatively, D is TRBD1 (6 bases). Germline CDR1 reads DFQATT; CDR2 reads SNEGSKA (reference sequence). The length of the CDR3 is 13 residues. Trimming removed 6 bases at V and 0 bases at J, with 11 bases between. The CDR3 sequence: CSAGDNPNYGYTF. The CDR3, as DNA: TGCAGTGCCGGGGACAACCCTAACTATGGCTACACCTTC.

The chain employs TRBV6-1 and TRBJ1-1, with D perhaps matching TRBD1 (6 bases). Germline values: CDR1 MNHNS, CDR2 SASEGT. Trimming left V 6 bases short and J 0 bases short, with 20 bases between. The CDR3 extends over 17 amino acids. In DNA form, the CDR3 reads TGTGCCAGCAGCCCTCGGACGAAAGGGGGGATGAACACTGAAGCTTTCTTT. This codes for CASSPRTKGGMNTEAFF.

This clonotype was seen more than once but under ten times. This chain connects TRBV5-1 to TRBJ1-1, with D unclear. The CDR3 totals 14 residues. Trimming left V 4 bases short and J 2 bases short, with 12 bases between. Per the germline V gene, CDR1 is SGHRS and CDR2 is YFSETQ. DNA for the CDR3: TGCGCCAGCAGCGGCGGGAATACAAACACTGAAGCTTTCTTT. The encoded protein is CASSGGNTNTEAFF.

A remark on this clonotype: This may be a read error, as it is one base from a much larger clone. The chain carries TRBV11-1 and TRBJ1-5, with D tentatively TRBD1 (6 bases). V was trimmed by 5 bases and J by 9 bases, leaving 14 bases between them. Germline values: CDR1 SGHAT, CDR2 FQDESV (reference sequence). CDR3 length: 13 amino acids. The CDR3 protein is CASSPEQGLPQHF. The CDR3 nucleotides read TGTGCCAGCAGCCCGGAACAGGGCCTGCCCCAGCATTTT.

A few counts support this clonotype. The V and J genes are TRBV3-1 and TRBJ2-7; 10 bases are a match to TRBD1. CDR1 is LGHDT, CDR2 YNNKEL, per germline (reference sequence). This CDR3 has 14 amino acids. J lost 6 bases, V lost 3 bases, and 5 bases had no gene match. The CDR3: CASSQGQGIGEQYF. DNA of the CDR3: TGTGCCAGCAGCCAGGGACAGGGGATCGGCGAGCAGTACTTC.

This clonotype has more than one count but fewer than ten. This rearrangement joins TRBV30 to TRBJ1-5, with a weak D call TRBD1 (5 bases). The V gene's germline CDR1 is GTSNPN and CDR2 SVGIG (reference sequence). The CDR3 sequence is 14 residues long. V was pared by 4 bases and J by 2 bases, with 12 bases between. The CDR3 here is CAWNPLGGNQPQHF. The DNA for the CDR3 is TGTGCCTGGAACCCTCTAGGGGGCAATCAGCCCCAGCATTTT. Full variable domain (remainder filled in from reference TRBV30 and TRBJ1-5): SQTIHQWPATLVQPVGSPLSLECTVEGTSNPNLYWYRQAAGRGLQLLFYSVGIGQISSEVPQNLSASRPQDRQFILSSKKLLLSDSGFYLCAWNPLGGNQPQHFGDGTRLSIL.

This clonotype occurred many times. The chain employs TRBV20-1 and TRBJ1-1; TRBD1 agrees at 7 bases. V gave up 6 bases and J gave up 5 bases; unmatched junction bases: 3. CDR3 length: 11 amino acids. Germline CDR1 reads DFQATT; CDR2 reads SNEGSKA (reference sequence). The CDR3 nucleotides read TGCAGTGCAGGGGGCTTTACTGAAGCTTTCTTT. Its protein is CSAGGFTEAFF.